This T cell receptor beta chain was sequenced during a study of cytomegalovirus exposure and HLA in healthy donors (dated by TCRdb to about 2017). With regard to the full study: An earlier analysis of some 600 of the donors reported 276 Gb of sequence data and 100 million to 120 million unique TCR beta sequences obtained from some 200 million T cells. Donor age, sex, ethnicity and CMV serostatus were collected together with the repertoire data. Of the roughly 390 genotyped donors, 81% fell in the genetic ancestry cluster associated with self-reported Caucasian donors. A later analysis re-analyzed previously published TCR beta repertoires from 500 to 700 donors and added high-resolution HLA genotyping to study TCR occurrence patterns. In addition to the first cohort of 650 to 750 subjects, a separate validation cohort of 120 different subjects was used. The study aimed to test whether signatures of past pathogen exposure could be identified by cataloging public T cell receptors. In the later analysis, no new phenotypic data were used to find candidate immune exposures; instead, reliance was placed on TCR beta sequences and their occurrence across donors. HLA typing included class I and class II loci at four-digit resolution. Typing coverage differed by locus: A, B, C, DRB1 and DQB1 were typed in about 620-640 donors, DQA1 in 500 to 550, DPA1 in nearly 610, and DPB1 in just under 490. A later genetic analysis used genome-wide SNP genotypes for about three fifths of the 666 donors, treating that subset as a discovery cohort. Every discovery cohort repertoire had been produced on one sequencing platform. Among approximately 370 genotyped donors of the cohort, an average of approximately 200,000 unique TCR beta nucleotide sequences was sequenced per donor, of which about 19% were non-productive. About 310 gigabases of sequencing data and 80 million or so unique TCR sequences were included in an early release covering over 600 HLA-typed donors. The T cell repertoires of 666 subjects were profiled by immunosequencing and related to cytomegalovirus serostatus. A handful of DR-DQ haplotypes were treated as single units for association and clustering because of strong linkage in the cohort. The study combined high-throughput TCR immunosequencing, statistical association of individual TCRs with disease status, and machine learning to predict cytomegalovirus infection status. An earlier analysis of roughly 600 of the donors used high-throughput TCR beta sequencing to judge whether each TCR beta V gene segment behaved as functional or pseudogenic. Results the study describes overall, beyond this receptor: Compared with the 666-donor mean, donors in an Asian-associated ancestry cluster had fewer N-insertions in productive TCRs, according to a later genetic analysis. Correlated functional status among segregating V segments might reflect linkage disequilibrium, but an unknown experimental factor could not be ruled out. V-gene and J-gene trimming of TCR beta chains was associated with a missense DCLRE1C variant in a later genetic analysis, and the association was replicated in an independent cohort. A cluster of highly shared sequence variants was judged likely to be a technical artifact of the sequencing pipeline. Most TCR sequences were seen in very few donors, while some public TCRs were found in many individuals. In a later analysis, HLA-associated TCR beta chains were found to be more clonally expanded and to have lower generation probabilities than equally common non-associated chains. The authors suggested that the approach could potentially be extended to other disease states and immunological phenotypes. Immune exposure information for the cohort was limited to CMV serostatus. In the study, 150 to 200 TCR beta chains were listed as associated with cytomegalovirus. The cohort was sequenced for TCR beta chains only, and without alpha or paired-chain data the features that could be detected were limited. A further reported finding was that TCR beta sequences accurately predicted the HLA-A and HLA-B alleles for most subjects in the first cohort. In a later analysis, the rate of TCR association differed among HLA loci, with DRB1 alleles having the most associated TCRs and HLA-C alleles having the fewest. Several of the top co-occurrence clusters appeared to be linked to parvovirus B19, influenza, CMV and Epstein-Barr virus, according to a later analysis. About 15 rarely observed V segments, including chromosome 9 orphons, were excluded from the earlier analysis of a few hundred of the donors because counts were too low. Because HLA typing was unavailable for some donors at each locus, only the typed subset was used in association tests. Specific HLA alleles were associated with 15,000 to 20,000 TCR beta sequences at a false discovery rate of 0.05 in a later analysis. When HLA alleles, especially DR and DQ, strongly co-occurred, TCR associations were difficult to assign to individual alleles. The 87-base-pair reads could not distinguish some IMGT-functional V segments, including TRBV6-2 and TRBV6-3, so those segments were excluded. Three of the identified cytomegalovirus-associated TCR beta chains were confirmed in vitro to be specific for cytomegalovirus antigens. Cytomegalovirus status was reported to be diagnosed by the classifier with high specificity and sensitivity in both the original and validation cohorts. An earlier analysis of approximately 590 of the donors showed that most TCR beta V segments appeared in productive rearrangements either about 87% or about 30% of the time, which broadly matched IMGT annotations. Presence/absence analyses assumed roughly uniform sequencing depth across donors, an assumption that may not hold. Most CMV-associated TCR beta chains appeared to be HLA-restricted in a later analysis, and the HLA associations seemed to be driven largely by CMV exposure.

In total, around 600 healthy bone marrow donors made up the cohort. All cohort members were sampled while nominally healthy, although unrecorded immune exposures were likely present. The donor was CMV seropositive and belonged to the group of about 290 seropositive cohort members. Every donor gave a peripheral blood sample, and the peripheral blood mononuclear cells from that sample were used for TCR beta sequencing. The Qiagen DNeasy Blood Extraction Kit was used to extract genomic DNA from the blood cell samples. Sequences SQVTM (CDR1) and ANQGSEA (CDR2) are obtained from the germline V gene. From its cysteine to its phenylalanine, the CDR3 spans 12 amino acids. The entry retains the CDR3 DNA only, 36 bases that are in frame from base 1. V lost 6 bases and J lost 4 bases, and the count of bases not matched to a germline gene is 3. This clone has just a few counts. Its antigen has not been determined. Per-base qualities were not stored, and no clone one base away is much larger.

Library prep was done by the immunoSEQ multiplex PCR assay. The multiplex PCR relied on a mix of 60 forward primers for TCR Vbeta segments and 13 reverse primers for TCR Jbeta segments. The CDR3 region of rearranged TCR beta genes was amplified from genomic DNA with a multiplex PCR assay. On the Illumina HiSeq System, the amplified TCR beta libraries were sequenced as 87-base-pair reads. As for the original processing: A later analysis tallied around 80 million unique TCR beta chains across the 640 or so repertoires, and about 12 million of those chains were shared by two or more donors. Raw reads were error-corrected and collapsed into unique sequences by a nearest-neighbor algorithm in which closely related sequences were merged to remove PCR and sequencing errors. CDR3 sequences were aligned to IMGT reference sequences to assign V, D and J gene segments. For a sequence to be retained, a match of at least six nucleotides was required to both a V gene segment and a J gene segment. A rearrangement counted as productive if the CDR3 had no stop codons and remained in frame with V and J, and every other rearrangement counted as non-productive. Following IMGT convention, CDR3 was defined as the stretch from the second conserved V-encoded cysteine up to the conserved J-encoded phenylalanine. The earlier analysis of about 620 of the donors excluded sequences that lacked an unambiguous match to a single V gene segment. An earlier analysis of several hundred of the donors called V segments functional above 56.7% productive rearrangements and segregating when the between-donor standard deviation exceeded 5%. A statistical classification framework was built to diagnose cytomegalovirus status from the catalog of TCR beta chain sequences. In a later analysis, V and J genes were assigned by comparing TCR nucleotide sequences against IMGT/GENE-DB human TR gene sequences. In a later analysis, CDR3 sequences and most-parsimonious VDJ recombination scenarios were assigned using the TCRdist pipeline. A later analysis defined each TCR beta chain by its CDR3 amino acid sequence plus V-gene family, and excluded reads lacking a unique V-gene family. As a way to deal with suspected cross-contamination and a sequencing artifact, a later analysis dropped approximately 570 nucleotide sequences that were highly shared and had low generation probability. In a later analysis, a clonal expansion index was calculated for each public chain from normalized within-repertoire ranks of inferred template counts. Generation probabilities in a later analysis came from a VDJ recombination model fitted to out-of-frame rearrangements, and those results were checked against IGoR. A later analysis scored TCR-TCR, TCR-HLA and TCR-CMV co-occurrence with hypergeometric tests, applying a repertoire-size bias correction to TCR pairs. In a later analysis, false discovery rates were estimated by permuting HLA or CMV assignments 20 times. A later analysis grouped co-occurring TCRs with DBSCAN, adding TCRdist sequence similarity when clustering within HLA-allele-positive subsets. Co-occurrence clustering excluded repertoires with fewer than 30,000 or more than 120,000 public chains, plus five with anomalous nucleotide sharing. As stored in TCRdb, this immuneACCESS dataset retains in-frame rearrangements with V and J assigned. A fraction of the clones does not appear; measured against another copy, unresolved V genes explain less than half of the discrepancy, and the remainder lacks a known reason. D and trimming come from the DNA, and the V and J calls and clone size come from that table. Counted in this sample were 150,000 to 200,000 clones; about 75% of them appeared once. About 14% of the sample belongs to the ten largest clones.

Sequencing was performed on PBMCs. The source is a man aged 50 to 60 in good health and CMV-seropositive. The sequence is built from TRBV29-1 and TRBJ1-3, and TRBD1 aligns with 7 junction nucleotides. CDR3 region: CSVTGKGNTIYF. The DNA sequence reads TGCAGCGTGACAGGGAAGGGAAACACCATATATTTT.